The rows below give T cell receptor beta chains drawn from one sample of a study of T cell repertoires in cytomegalovirus infection. From the reads, TCRdb called clonotypes with MiXCR, one entry per CDR3 protein. The sample shows about 260,000 distinct CDR3 sequences, roughly 15% of them seen only once. The sample was PBMCs. These receptors came from a human donor in good health (CMV status not recorded). Some clones in this sample may be carry-over from other donors' samples. The CDR3 runs from the conserved cysteine through the conserved F or W. The D gene is left open where the match is weak. Size is omitted from some rows. Given values are once, few, many or a class for expanded clones.

j_call	d_call	clone_size	v_call	cdr3_nt	cdr3_aa
TRBJ2-5	NA	many	TRBV7-2	TGTGCCAGCAGCTTATCGTCGGGGGCCGGGGAGACCCAGTACTTC	CASSLSSGAGETQYF
TRBJ1-3	TRBD1	many	TRBV15	TGTGCCACCAGCAGAGTCGGGACAGTCGGAAACACCATATATTTT	CATSRVGTVGNTIYF
TRBJ2-7	TRBD1	few	TRBV29-1	TGCAGCGTTGAAGGGACAGGGGAATCCTACGAGCAGTACTTC	CSVEGTGESYEQYF
TRBJ1-2	NA	few	TRBV25-1	TGTGCCAGCAGTGCCAACCGGTTAGGCTACACCTTC	CASSANRLGYTF
TRBJ1-2	TRBD1	few	TRBV4-1	TGCGCCAGCAGCCAACGACAGGGGGCAGGAGGCTACACCTTC	CASSQRQGAGGYTF
TRBJ2-7	TRBD2	many	TRBV7-3	TGTGCCAGCAGCTCCCGGACTAGCTCCGAGCAGTACTTC	CASSSRTSSEQYF
TRBJ1-1	NA	many	TRBV7-2	TGTGCCAGCAGCCGACCGGCGACAGGTCTGGGGGCTTTCTTT	CASSRPATGLGAFF
TRBJ2-7	NA	few	TRBV20-1	TGCAGTGCTAGAGATCTTCAACAGGGACCCACTAACCACGAGCAGTACTTC	CSARDLQQGPTNHEQYF
TRBJ2-2	NA	NA	TRBV20-1	TGCAGTGCTAGAGGAGGAGCCGCGACCGGGGAGCTGTTTTTT	CSARGGAATGELFF
TRBJ2-1	TRBD1	many	TRBV7-2	TGTGCCAGCAGCTTAGACAGGGGGTTCAATGAGCAGTTCTTC	CASSLDRGFNEQFF
TRBJ1-1	NA	NA	TRBV5-5	TGTGCCAGCACGTACTCGGGCCTCCTTGACACTGAAGCTTTCTTT	CASTYSGLLDTEAFF
TRBJ1-6	TRBD1	NA	TRBV12-3/TRBV12-4	TGTGCCAGCAGCCTGGGGACAGGGCTTTCACCCCTCCACTTT	CASSLGTGLSPLHF
TRBJ2-7	TRBD1	few	TRBV14	TGTGCCAGCAGCCAAGAACTTGGGACAGGGGGTCGCCTCCAGCAGTACTTC	CASSQELGTGGRLQQYF
TRBJ1-5	NA	NA	TRBV20-1	TGCAGTGCCAGGGACGGTGATCAGCCCCAGCATTTT	CSARDGDQPQHF
TRBJ2-3	NA	many	TRBV7-2	TGTGCCAGCAGCTTGAGTACGCAGTATTTT	CASSLSTQYF
TRBJ2-2	NA	many	TRBV6-5	TGTGCCAGCAGTTACTCCCGGAGTGTGCCCGGTGGGACCGGGGAGCTGTTTTTT	CASSYSRSVPGGTGELFF